The rows below give T cell receptor beta chains drawn from one sample of a study of preoperative IRX-2 immunotherapy in early breast cancer. Libraries were prepared by immunoSEQ multiplex PCR; TCRdb keeps only in-frame clonotypes and omits some of them. Of around 62,000 clones detected, approximately 94% appear once; the ten largest clones hold 1.5% to 2%. Sampling was conducted from a patient treated with IRX-2 immunotherapy. Source of these receptors: a human donor with breast cancer. The CDR3 runs from the conserved cysteine through the conserved F or W. Each record gives: clone size, D gene, V gene, J gene, CDR3 protein, CDR3 DNA. A D gene is named only where the DNA matches it firmly. A row's size may be missing; if present it is once, few, many or a size class.

-	-	TRBV19	TRBJ2-7	CASSEVGMVGEQYF	TGTGCCAGTAGTGAGGTGGGGATGGTTGGGGAGCAGTACTTC
-	-	TRBV25-1	TRBJ2-7	CASSEKGRGGPPYEQYF	TGTGCCAGCAGTGAAAAGGGCCGTGGGGGGCCTCCTTACGAGCAGTACTTC
-	TRBD1	TRBV9	TRBJ1-1	CASSAPNTGANTEAFF	TGTGCCAGCAGCGCCCCTAACACAGGGGCGAACACTGAAGCTTTCTTT
-	-	TRBV5-1	TRBJ2-5	CASSASLQVRGETQYF	TGCGCCAGCAGCGCCAGTCTTCAGGTGCGGGGAGAGACCCAGTACTTC
-	-	TRBV11-2	TRBJ2-7	CASSLDPGASYEQYF	TGTGCCAGCAGCTTAGATCCGGGAGCCTCCTACGAGCAGTACTTC
-	-	TRBV6-5	TRBJ1-2	CASNPTGGAPYGYTF	TGTGCCAGCAACCCGACAGGTGGGGCCCCTTATGGCTACACCTTC
once	-	TRBV4-1	TRBJ1-4	CASSQDPIGEKLFF	TGCGCCAGCAGCCAAGATCCCATTGGTGAAAAACTGTTTTTT
-	TRBD1	TRBV4-3	TRBJ2-7	CAGSYSGTGELYEQYF	TGCGCCGGCAGCTACTCCGGGACAGGGGAGTTATACGAGCAGTACTTC
-	-	TRBV11-2	TRBJ1-2	CASSLEFMAGYTF	TGTGCCAGCAGCTTAGAGTTCATGGCAGGCTACACCTTC
-	TRBD2	TRBV4-2	TRBJ2-5	CASSQLNSGGNQETQYF	TGTGCCAGCAGCCAACTAAATAGCGGGGGCAACCAAGAGACCCAGTACTTC
-	TRBD1	TRBV27	TRBJ2-7	CASSSLKGQDTYEQYF	TGTGCCAGCAGTTCCTTGAAGGGACAGGATACCTACGAGCAGTACTTC
-	TRBD2	TRBV18	TRBJ2-7	CASSPPSVLAGTGSGYEQYF	TGTGCCAGCTCACCACCGAGTGTGCTAGCGGGAACAGGGAGTGGCTACGAGCAGTACTTC
-	-	TRBV6-5	TRBJ1-5	CASARAPDSNQPQHF	TGTGCCAGCGCAAGGGCACCAGATAGCAATCAGCCCCAGCATTTT
-	-	TRBV7-9	TRBJ2-5	CASSSPERPVAETQYF	TGTGCCAGCAGCTCGCCGGAGCGGCCAGTTGCCGAGACCCAGTACTTC
-	TRBD2	TRBV5-1	TRBJ2-1	CASSQGLAGNEQFF	TGCGCCAGCAGCCAAGGACTAGCTGGTAATGAGCAGTTCTTC
-	TRBD1	TRBV7-3	TRBJ2-1	CASSAADRGVYEQFF	TGTGCCAGCAGCGCGGCGGACAGGGGAGTATATGAGCAGTTCTTC
-	-	TRBV30	TRBJ1-3	CAWSVGGISGNTIYF	TGTGCCTGGAGTGTGGGCGGGATCTCTGGAAACACCATATATTTT
-	-	TRBV5-1	TRBJ2-1	CASSLGGGGYNEQFF	TGCGCCAGCAGCTTGGGCGGAGGGGGGTACAATGAGCAGTTCTTC
-	-	TRBV5-1	TRBJ2-3	CASSSDTEVTDTQYF	TGCGCCAGCAGCTCCGACACGGAGGTTACAGATACGCAGTATTTT
-	TRBD1	TRBV5-1	TRBJ2-5	CASSPRRQGVGETQYF	TGCGCCAGCAGCCCAAGACGACAGGGGGTAGGAGAGACCCAGTACTTC
-	-	TRBV7-2	TRBJ2-7	CASSVSGRGTYEQYF	TGTGCCAGCAGCGTATCGGGACGGGGAACCTACGAGCAGTACTTC
-	TRBD2	TRBV13	TRBJ2-3	CASSFGVAGGTDTQYF	TGTGCCAGCAGCTTCGGTGTCGCGGGAGGCACAGATACGCAGTATTTT
-	-	TRBV7-2	TRBJ1-5	CASSFEGGYSNQPQHF	TGTGCCAGCAGCTTTGAGGGGGGGTATAGCAATCAGCCCCAGCATTTT
-	-	TRBV11-2	TRBJ2-7	CASSFGLGEQYF	TGTGCCAGCAGCTTTGGACTCGGCGAGCAGTACTTC
-	-	TRBV29-1	TRBJ2-7	CSVAGASGEQYF	TGCAGCGTTGCAGGGGCTAGTGGCGAGCAGTACTTC
-	-	TRBV19	TRBJ2-7	CARNYEQYF	TGTGCCAGGAACTACGAGCAGTACTTC
-	-	TRBV18	TRBJ2-7	CASSPPVVVPYEQYF	TGTGCCAGCTCACCCCCGGTGGTTGTTCCCTACGAGCAGTACTTC
-	-	TRBV12-5	TRBJ2-3	CASGLVLGMGSGTDTQYF	TGTGCTAGTGGTTTGGTACTCGGCATGGGTTCGGGAACAGATACGCAGTATTTT
-	TRBD1	TRBV5-1	TRBJ1-2	CASRSQRTGSGGYTF	TGCGCCAGCAGATCCCAAAGGACAGGGTCTGGTGGCTACACCTTC
-	TRBD2	TRBV28	TRBJ2-7	CASIPAAGVAYEQYF	TGTGCCAGCATCCCGGCGGCGGGAGTAGCCTACGAGCAGTACTTC
once	-	TRBV19	TRBJ1-1	CASSIVLNTEAFF	TGTGCCAGTAGTATAGTTTTGAACACTGAAGCTTTCTTT
-	TRBD2	TRBV28	TRBJ2-5	CASSPPGLAGGEQYF	TGTGCCAGCAGCCCACCGGGACTAGCGGGAGGGGAGCAGTACTTC
-	-	TRBV7-9	TRBJ1-1	CASSLAGRVNTEAFF	TGTGCCAGCAGCTTGGCGGGCCGAGTGAACACTGAAGCTTTCTTT
-	-	TRBV10-3	TRBJ1-1	CAISEGQNTEAFF	TGTGCCATCAGTGAGGGACAGAACACTGAAGCTTTCTTT
-	TRBD1	TRBV4-3	TRBJ2-7	CASSQGDSSYEQYF	TGCGCCAGCAGCCAAGGGGACAGCTCCTACGAGCAGTACTTC
-	TRBD1	TRBV7-2	TRBJ2-5	CASSSQGVAETQYF	TGTGCCAGCAGCTCCCAGGGGGTAGCAGAGACCCAGTACTTC
-	-	TRBV7-2	TRBJ2-3	CASSQVTDTQYF	TGTGCCAGCAGCCAAGTCACAGATACGCAGTATTTT
once	-	TRBV19	TRBJ2-5	CASSELGGPEGETQYF	TGTGCCAGTAGTGAGTTAGGGGGGCCCGAAGGAGAGACCCAGTACTTC
-	-	TRBV4-2	TRBJ2-7	CASSFRIETYEQYF	TGTGCCAGCAGCTTCAGGATCGAGACCTACGAGCAGTACTTC
-	-	TRBV6-1	TRBJ1-3	CASSDRPYGQGNAGNTIYF	TGTGCCAGCAGTGATCGCCCCTATGGGCAGGGAAATGCTGGAAACACCATATATTTT
-	-	TRBV30	TRBJ2-3	CAWSWGGQSGGADTQYF	TGTGCCTGGAGTTGGGGGGGGCAGTCGGGGGGTGCAGATACGCAGTATTTT